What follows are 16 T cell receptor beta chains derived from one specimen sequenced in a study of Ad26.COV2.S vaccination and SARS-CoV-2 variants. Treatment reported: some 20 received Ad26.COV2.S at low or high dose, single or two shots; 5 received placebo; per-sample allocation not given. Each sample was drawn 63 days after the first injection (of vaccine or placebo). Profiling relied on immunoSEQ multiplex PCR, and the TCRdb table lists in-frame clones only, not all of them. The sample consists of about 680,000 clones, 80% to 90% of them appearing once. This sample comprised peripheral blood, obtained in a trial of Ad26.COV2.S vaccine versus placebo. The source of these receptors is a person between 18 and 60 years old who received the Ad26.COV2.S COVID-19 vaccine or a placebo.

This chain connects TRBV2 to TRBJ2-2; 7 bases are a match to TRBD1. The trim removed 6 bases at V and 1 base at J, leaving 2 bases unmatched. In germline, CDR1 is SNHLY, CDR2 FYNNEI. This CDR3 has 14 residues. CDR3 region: CASRGTVNTGELFF. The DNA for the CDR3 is TGTGCCAGCAGGGGGACAGTGAACACCGGGGAGCTGTTTTTT.

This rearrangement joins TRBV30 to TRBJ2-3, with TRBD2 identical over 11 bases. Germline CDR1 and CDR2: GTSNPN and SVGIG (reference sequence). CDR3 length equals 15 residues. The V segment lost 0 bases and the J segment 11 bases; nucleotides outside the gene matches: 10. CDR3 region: CAWSVGVAGGWGQYF. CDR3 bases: TGTGCCTGGAGTGTAGGCGTAGCGGGAGGGTGGGGGCAGTATTTT.

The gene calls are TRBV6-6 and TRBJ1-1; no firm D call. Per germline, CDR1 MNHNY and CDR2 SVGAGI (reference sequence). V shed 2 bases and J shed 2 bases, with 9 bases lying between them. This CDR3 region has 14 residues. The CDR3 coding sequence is TGTGCCAGCAGTTACGGTATGTCTAACACTGAAGCTTTCTTT. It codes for CASSYGMSNTEAFF.

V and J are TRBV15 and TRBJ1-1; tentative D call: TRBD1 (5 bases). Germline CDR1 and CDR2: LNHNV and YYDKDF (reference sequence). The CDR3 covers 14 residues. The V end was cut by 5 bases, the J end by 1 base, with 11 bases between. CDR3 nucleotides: TGTGCCACCAGCCAAATGAGGGGGAACACTGAAGCTTTCTTT. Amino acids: CATSQMRGNTEAFF.

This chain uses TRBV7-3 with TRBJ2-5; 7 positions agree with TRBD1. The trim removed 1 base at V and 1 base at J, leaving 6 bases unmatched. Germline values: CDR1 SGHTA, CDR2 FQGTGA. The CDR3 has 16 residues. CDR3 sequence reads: CASSLKGTATQETQYF. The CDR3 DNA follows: TGTGCCAGCAGCTTAAAGGGGACAGCGACCCAAGAGACCCAGTACTTC.

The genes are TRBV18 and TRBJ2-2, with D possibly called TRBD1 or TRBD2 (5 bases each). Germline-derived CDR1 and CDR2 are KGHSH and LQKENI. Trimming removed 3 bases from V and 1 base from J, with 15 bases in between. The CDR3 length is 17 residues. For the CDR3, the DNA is TGTGCCAGCTCACCTCTATCGATTGGGGGGAACACCGGGGAGCTGTTTTTT. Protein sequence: CASSPLSIGGNTGELFF.

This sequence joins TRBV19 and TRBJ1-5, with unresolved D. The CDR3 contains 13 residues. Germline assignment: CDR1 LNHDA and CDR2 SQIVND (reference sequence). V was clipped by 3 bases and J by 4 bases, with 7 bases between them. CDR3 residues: CASSIERNQPQHF. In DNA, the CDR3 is TGTGCCAGTAGTATTGAGAGGAATCAGCCCCAGCATTTT.

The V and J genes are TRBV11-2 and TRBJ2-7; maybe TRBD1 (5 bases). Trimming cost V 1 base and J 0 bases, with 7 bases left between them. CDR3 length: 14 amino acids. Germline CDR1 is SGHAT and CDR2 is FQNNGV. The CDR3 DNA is TGTGCCAGCAGCTTAGGGGGCACCTCCTACGAGCAGTACTTC. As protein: CASSLGGTSYEQYF.

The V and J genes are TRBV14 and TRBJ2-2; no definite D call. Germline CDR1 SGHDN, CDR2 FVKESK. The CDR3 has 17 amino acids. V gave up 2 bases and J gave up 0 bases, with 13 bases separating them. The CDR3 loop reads CASSQQSRTANTGELFF. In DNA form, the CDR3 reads TGTGCCAGCAGCCAACAGTCCCGGACCGCGAACACCGGGGAGCTGTTTTTT.

DNA for the CDR3: TGTGCCAGCTCACCATCAGCGATAAGCACAGATACGCAGTATTTT. Translation gives CASSPSAISTDTQYF. This sequence joins TRBV18 and TRBJ2-3; no definite D call. V was pared by 2 bases and J by 0 bases, with 9 bases between. Germline V CDR1 and CDR2: KGHSH, LQKENI. This CDR3 comprises 15 residues.

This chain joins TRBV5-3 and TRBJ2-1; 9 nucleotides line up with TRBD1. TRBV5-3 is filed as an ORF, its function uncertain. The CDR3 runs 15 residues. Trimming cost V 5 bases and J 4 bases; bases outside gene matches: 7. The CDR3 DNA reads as TGTGCCAGAAGGCAAAACAGGGGGCGTTACAATGAGCAGTTCTTC. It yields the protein CARRQNRGRYNEQFF.

This CDR3 reads CASSPDRGLYNEQFF. The CDR3 DNA follows: TGTGCCAGCAGCCCGGACAGGGGTCTCTACAATGAGCAGTTCTTC. The V and J genes are TRBV7-3 and TRBJ2-1; 9 bases are shared with TRBD1. Germline V gene data show CDR1 as SGHTA and CDR2 as FQGTGA. Trimming at V came to 5 bases and at J to 3 bases, leaving 5 bases not matched to a gene. CDR3 size: 15 residues.

CDR3 residues: CASSVGGPLHF. The CDR3 DNA sequence: TGTGCCAGCAGCGTAGGGGGGCCCCTCCACTTT. The gene calls are TRBV5-4 and TRBJ1-6, with D possibly matching TRBD1 (6 bases). The CDR3 length is 11 residues. Germline loops: CDR1 SGHNT, CDR2 YYREEE (reference sequence). V was shortened by 4 bases and J by 13 bases, with 9 bases between the two germline ends.

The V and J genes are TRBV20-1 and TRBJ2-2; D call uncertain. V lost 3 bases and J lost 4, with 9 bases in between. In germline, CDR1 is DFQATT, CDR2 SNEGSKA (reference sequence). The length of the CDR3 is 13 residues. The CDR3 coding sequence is TGCAGTGCTAGTACCGTAGGCACCGGGGAGCTGTTTTTT. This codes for CSASTVGTGELFF.

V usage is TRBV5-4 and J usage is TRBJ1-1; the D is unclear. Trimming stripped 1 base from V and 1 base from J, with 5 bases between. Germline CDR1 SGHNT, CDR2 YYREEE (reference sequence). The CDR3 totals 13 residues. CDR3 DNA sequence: TGTGCCAGCAGCTTGCCAGAGAACACTGAAGCTTTCTTT. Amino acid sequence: CASSLPENTEAFF.

The CDR3, as DNA: TGTGCCAGCAGTCGACAGGGGAGCTACAATGAGCAGTTCTTC. Encoded protein: CASSRQGSYNEQFF. The chain couples TRBV5-6 to TRBJ2-1, with 8 bases identical to TRBD1. The CDR3 totals 14 residues. The V gene's germline CDR1 is SGHDT and CDR2 YYEEEE. With 5 bases clipped from V and 3 bases from J, the junction kept 4 bases outside the gene matches.